A single sample is the source of the 21 T cell receptor beta chains below, sequenced in a study of regulatory dendritic cells for organ transplantation. The protocol was immunoSEQ multiplex PCR, while the TCRdb copy is restricted to in-frame clones and leaves out a portion. The data hold approximately 4,400 clones, with 71% observed a single time. Their antigen targets remain unknown. CFSE-labeled sorted T cells met regulatory or mature dendritic cells for approximately 5 days. Sequenced input: memory CD8+ T cells from blood cultured with dendritic cells. The subset was: CD45RO+ memory T cells. Receptors originate from a human donor in good health.

Judged by abundance, this clone is large. The genes are TRBV29-1 and TRBJ1-4; a weak D match, TRBD1 (6 bases). The CDR3 consists of 14 residues. Trimming shortened V by 4 bases and J by 1 base, and 10 bases separated the two germline ends. CDR1 is SQVTM, CDR2 ANQGSEA, per germline. CDR3 sequence reads: CSVGLGGTNEKLFF. The CDR3 nucleotides are TGCAGCGTTGGCCTAGGGGGAACTAATGAAAAACTGTTTTTT.

The chain links TRBV4-2 to TRBJ1-6; D is unclear. Germline CDR1 LGHNA, CDR2 YNFKEQ. This CDR3 is 14 amino acids long. V lost 3 bases, J lost 9 bases, and 12 bases lay in between. The chain's CDR3 is CASSHNSVGSPLHF. CDR3 bases: TGTGCCAGCAGCCACAACAGTGTAGGTTCACCCCTCCACTTT.

The chain links TRBV27 to TRBJ2-5, with 10 bases aligning to TRBD2. Trimming at V came to 5 bases and at J to 1 base, leaving 4 bases not matched to a gene. Germline-derived CDR1 and CDR2 are MNHEY and SMNVEV (reference sequence). The CDR3 loop spans 15 amino acids. The CDR3 protein is CASSDTSGTQETQYF. As DNA, the CDR3 is TGTGCCAGCAGTGACACTAGCGGGACCCAAGAGACCCAGTACTTC.

The sample holds a few counts of this clone. The rearrangement links TRBV15 to TRBJ2-1; no reliable D call. The CDR3 covers 15 residues. The germline gives CDR1 LNHNV, CDR2 YYDKDF (reference sequence). Trimming removed 3 bases at V and 0 bases at J, with 9 bases between. The CDR3 protein is CATSSGGSSYNEQFF. The CDR3 region has the DNA TGTGCCACCAGCAGCGGCGGTAGCTCCTACAATGAGCAGTTCTTC. The complete variable domain, with remaining parts taken from reference TRBV15 and TRBJ2-1, reads DAMVIQNPRYQVTQFGKPVTLSCSQTLNHNVMYWYQQKSSQAPKLLFHYYDKDFNNEADTPDNFQSRRPNTSFCFLDIRSPGLGDTAMYLCATSSGGSSYNEQFFGPGTRLTVL.

The gene calls are TRBV5-1 and TRBJ1-5; 8 bases align to TRBD1. V lost 4 bases, J lost 11 bases, and 11 bases stayed unmatched. The CDR3 loop spans 14 amino acids. Germline values: CDR1 SGHRS, CDR2 YFSETQ. CDR3 residues: CASSIPYPTGAQHF. The DNA of the CDR3 is TGCGCCAGCAGCATCCCCTACCCGACAGGGGCCCAGCATTTT.

The gene calls are TRBV29-1 and TRBJ1-1; D perhaps matches TRBD1 (6 bases). CDR1 is SQVTM and CDR2 is ANQGSEA in the germline V gene. The ends were cut back, 8 bases at V and 3 bases at J, with 13 bases in the middle. CDR3 length: 12 amino acids. The CDR3 nucleotides read TGCAGCTCTCGGGGGCGGTACACTGAAGCTTTCTTT. Translated, it gives CSSRGRYTEAFF. The full variable domain, its missing parts supplied by reference TRBV29-1 and TRBJ1-1, is SAVISQKPSRDICQRGTSLTIQCQVDSQVTMMFWYRQQPGQSLTLIATANQGSEATYESGFVIDKFPISRPNLTFSTLTVSNMSPEDSSIYLCSSRGRYTEAFFGQGTRLTVV.

A few counts support this clone. The J gene is TRBJ2-1, the V gene TRBV7-6; no firm D call. CDR1 and CDR2 (germline): SGHVS, FNYEAQ. The ends were cut back, 4 bases at V and 6 bases at J, with 10 bases in the middle. The CDR3 contains 13 residues. The CDR3 reads CASSSTRLNEQFF. The CDR3 DNA is TGTGCCAGCAGCTCGACTCGACTCAATGAGCAGTTCTTC.

This sequence joins TRBV28 and TRBJ1-2, with D possibly being TRBD1 (6 bases). V lost 3 bases and J lost 2, with 10 bases in between. The germline V gene has CDR1 MDHEN and CDR2 SYDVKM. CDR3 size: 14 residues. For the CDR3, the DNA is TGTGCCAGCAGTTTTCCGGGACAAAACTATGGCTACACCTTC. Its translation is CASSFPGQNYGYTF.

The rearrangement links TRBV7-1 to TRBJ2-7; a possible D gene is TRBD2 (5 bases). TRBV7-1 is an ORF, with its function uncertain. Deletions cut 5 bases from V and 2 bases from J, with 7 bases between. The CDR3 is 12 residues long. The CDR3 loop reads CASSRRAYEQYF. The DNA for the CDR3 is TGTGCCAGCAGCCGGCGGGCCTACGAGCAGTACTTC.

The chain is built from TRBV2 and TRBJ2-2; D is unclear. The ends were cut back, 4 bases at V and 2 bases at J, with 8 bases in the middle. This CDR3 has 14 residues. Germline values: CDR1 SNHLY, CDR2 FYNNEI. As DNA, the CDR3 is TGTGCCAGCAGTGCTGGGGTTAACACCGGGGAGCTGTTTTTT. Its protein product is CASSAGVNTGELFF. Full variable domain (outside the CDR3, taken from reference TRBV2 and TRBJ2-2): EPEVTQTPSHQVTQMGQEVILRCVPISNHLYFYWYRQILGQKVEFLVSFYNNEISEKSEIFDDQFSVERPDGSNFTLKIRSTKLEDSAMYFCASSAGVNTGELFFGEGSRLTVL.

The CDR3 region is CASSYSNLGTEAFF. CDR3 nucleotide sequence: TGCGCCAGCAGCTACAGCAACCTGGGCACTGAAGCTTTCTTT. The chain uses TRBV4-1 and TRBJ1-1; D is unclear. CDR1 MGHRA and CDR2 YSYEKL come from the germline V gene. The CDR3 length is 14 residues. The V end lost 5 bases, the J end lost 4 bases, and 14 bases lay between the germline ends.

The chain links TRBV4-1 to TRBJ2-7; TRBD1 aligns across 7 bases. The CDR3 loop spans 15 amino acids. Germline V lookup: CDR1 MGHRA, CDR2 YSYEKL. The trim removed 3 bases at V and 2 bases at J, leaving 7 bases unmatched. The CDR3 DNA reads TGCGCCAGCAGCCACCGGGACAGCGGAACCTACGAGCAGTACTTC. It specifies CASSHRDSGTYEQYF.

The chain is built from TRBV19 and TRBJ2-1, with 8 nucleotides matching TRBD2. This CDR3 has 17 residues. Germline CDR1 is LNHDA and CDR2 is SQIVND (reference sequence). Trimming cost V 6 bases and J 7 bases; bases outside gene matches: 17. CDR3 bases: TGTGCCAGTAGCAAGAACTGGGTGGCGGGGGGCCATAATGAGCAGTTCTTC. It codes for CASSKNWVAGGHNEQFF.

The rearrangement links TRBV4-2 to TRBJ1-4, with a tentative D call TRBD1 (6 bases). Trimming took off 1 base at V and 5 bases at J, with 11 bases between the two ends. This CDR3 comprises 15 residues. The germline V gene encodes CDR1 LGHNA and CDR2 YNFKEQ. The CDR3 nucleotides are TGTGCCAGCAGCCAAGTCGGGACAAGAAATGAAAAACTGTTTTTT. This sequence encodes CASSQVGTRNEKLFF.

V is TRBV5-4 and J is TRBJ2-2, with D perhaps given as TRBD1 or TRBD2 (5 bases each). Germline V gene lookup returns CDR1 SGHNT and CDR2 YYREEE (reference sequence). CDR3 size: 16 residues. Trimming removed 1 base from V and 3 bases from J, with 13 bases in between. CDR3 residues: CASSLKGRGYTGELFF. The CDR3 DNA sequence: TGTGCCAGCAGCTTGAAGGGACGAGGTTACACCGGGGAGCTGTTTTTT.

V gene TRBV7-8 combines with J gene TRBJ2-7; 9 bases line up with TRBD2. The germline V gene has CDR1 SGHVS and CDR2 FQNEAQ. This CDR3 has 16 amino acids. V shed 0 bases, J shed 4 bases, and the junction held 7 bases outside the gene matches. CDR3 coding DNA: TGTGCCAGCAGCTTAGCGGTAGCGGGAGTATTGTACGAGCAGTACTTC. Encoded protein: CASSLAVAGVLYEQYF. The full variable domain, completed using reference TRBV7-8 and TRBJ2-7, is GAGVSQSPRYKVAKRGQDVALRCDPISGHVSLFWYQQALGQGPEFLTYFQNEAQLDKSGLPSDRFFAERPEGSVSTLKIQRTQQEDSAVYLCASSLAVAGVLYEQYFGPGTRLTVT.

The J gene is TRBJ1-1, the V gene TRBV19; tentatively, D is TRBD1 (5 bases). The V gene's germline CDR1 is LNHDA and CDR2 SQIVND (reference sequence). Trimming removed 2 bases at V and 1 base at J, with 17 bases between. This CDR3 is built from 17 residues. Here the CDR3 reads CASSILVGDGKNTEAFF. For the CDR3, the DNA is TGTGCCAGTAGTATACTGGTTGGGGACGGGAAGAACACTGAAGCTTTCTTT.

This clone was recorded only once. This chain connects TRBV9 to TRBJ2-7; 10 nucleotides line up with TRBD2. There are 15 residues in the CDR3. From germline, CDR1 is SGDLS and CDR2 YYNGEE. V gave up 3 bases and J gave up 5 bases; unmatched junction bases: 8. DNA of the CDR3: TGTGCCAGCAGCGCGAGCGGGAGGGCCGGGAACGAGCAGTACTTC. Amino acids: CASSASGRAGNEQYF.

The CDR3 reads CASSQVASGRAWGTDTQYF. CDR3 nucleotides: TGCGCCAGCAGCCAAGTAGCAAGCGGGAGGGCCTGGGGCACAGATACGCAGTATTTT. This rearrangement joins TRBV4-3 to TRBJ2-3; TRBD2 aligns across 10 bases. Germline CDR1 is LGHNA and CDR2 is YSLEER. Trimming removed 1 base from V and 1 base from J; junction bases left unmatched: 11. The CDR3 runs 19 residues.

The chain uses TRBV27 and TRBJ2-7, with D possibly matching TRBD1 (5 bases). V was pared by 6 bases and J by 2 bases, with 11 bases between. CDR1 and CDR2 from the germline V gene are MNHEY and SMNVEV (reference sequence). The CDR3 sequence is 13 residues long. The CDR3 loop is CASRRAGTYEQYF. The CDR3 region has the DNA TGTGCCAGCAGACGGGCAGGGACCTACGAGCAGTACTTC.

The chain joins TRBV7-3 to TRBJ1-5; possible D gene TRBD1, 5 bases. Per germline, CDR1 SGHTA and CDR2 FQGTGA. The CDR3 loop spans 17 amino acids. The V end was cut by 1 base, the J end by 5 bases, with 18 bases between. The CDR3: CASSLILCRDSHQPQHF. CDR3 DNA: TGTGCCAGCAGCTTAATACTCTGCAGGGATTCCCATCAGCCCCAGCATTTT. The full variable domain, rest sourced from reference TRBV7-3 and TRBJ1-5, is GAGVSQTPSNKVTEKGKYVELRCDPISGHTALYWYRQSLGQGPEFLIYFQGTGAADDSGLPNDRFFAVRPEGSVSTLKIQRTERGDSAVYLCASSLILCRDSHQPQHFGDGTRLSIL.